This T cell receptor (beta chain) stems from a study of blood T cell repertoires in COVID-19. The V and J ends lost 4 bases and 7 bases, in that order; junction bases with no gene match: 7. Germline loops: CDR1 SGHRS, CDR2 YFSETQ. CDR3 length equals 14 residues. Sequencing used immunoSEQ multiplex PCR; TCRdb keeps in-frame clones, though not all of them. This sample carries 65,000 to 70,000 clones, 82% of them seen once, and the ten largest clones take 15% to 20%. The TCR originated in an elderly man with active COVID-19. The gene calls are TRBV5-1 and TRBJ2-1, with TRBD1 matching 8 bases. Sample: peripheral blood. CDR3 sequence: CASSVRTGWNEQFF. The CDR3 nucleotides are TGCGCCAGCAGCGTACGGACAGGGTGGAATGAGCAGTTCTTC.